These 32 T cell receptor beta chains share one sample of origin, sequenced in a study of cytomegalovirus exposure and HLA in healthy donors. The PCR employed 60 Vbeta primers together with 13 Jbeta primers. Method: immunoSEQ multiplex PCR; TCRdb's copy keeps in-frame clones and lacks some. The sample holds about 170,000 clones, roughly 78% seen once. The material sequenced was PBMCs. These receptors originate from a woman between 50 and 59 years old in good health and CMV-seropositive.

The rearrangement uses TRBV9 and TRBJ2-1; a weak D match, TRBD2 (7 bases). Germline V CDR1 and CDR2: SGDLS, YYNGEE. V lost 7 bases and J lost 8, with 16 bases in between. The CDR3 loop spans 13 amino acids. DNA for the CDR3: TGTGCCAGCGGGGGGGCGGGGTCGGATGAGCAGTTCTTC. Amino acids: CASGGAGSDEQFF.

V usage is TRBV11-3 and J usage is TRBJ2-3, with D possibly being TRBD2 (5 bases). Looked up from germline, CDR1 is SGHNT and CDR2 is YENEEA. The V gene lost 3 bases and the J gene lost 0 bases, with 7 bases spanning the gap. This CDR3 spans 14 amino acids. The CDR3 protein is CASSFGSSTDTQYF. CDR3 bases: TGTGCCAGCAGCTTTGGGAGTAGCACAGATACGCAGTATTTT.

The CDR3 nucleotides are TGTGCCAGCAGTTACTCGTTGGGACTCGAGCAGTTCTTC. Protein sequence: CASSYSLGLEQFF. The chain has TRBV11-3 and TRBJ2-1, with D tentatively TRBD2 (6 bases). This CDR3 has 13 amino acids. Germline V CDR1 and CDR2: SGHNT, YENEEA. Deletions cut 6 bases from V and 10 bases from J, with 16 bases between.

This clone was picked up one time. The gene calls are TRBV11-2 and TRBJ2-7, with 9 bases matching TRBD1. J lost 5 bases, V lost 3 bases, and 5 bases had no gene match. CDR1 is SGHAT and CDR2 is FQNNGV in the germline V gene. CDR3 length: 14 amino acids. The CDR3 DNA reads TGTGCCAGCAGCTTCCCGGACAGGGGCGACGAGCAGTACTTC. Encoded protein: CASSFPDRGDEQYF. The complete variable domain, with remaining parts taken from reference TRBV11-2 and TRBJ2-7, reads EAGVAQSPRYKIIEKRQSVAFWCNPISGHATLYWYQQILGQGPKLLIQFQNNGVVDDSQLPKDRFSAERLKGVDSTLKIQPAKLEDSAVYLCASSFPDRGDEQYFGPGTRLTVT.

CDR3 sequence reads: CASSIGTSGGGLSEQFF. Written as DNA, the CDR3 is TGTGCCAGTAGTATAGGGACTAGCGGGGGGGGACTCAGTGAGCAGTTCTTC. The chain carries TRBV19 and TRBJ2-1; 15 bases are shared with TRBD2. Germline assignment: CDR1 LNHDA and CDR2 SQIVND (reference sequence). This CDR3 has 17 amino acids. The J segment lost 9 bases and the V segment lost 1 base, leaving 7 bases of the junction unmatched.

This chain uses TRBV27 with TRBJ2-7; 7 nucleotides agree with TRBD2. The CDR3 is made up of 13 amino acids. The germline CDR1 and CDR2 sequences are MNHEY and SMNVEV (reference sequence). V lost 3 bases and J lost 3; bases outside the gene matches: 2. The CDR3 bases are TGTGCCAGCAGTTTGGGACTACTCTACGAGCAGTACTTC. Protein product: CASSLGLLYEQYF.

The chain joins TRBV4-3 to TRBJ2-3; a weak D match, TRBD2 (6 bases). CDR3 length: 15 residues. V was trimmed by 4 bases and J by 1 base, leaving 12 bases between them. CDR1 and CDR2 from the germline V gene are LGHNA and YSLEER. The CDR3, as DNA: TGCGCCAGCAGCCGTGGACTAAAGCGCACAGATACGCAGTATTTT. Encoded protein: CASSRGLKRTDTQYF.

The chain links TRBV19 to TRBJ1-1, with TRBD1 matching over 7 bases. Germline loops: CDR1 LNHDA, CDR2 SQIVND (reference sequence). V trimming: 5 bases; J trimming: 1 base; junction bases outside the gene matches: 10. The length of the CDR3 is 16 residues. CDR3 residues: CASSFRSGQQNTEAFF. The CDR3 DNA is TGTGCCAGTAGTTTCAGATCGGGACAGCAGAACACTGAAGCTTTCTTT.

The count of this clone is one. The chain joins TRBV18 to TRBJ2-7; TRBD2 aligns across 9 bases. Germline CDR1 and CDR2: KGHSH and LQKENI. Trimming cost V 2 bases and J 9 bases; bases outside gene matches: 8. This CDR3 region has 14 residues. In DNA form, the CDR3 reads TGTGCCAGCTCACCAGACCGGACTAGCGTTGCGCAGTACTTC. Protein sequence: CASSPDRTSVAQYF.

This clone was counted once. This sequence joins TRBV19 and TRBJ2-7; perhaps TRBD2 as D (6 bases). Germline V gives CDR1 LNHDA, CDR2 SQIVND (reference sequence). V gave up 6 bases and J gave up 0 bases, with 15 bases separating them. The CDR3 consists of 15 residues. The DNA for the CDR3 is TGTGCCAGTAGCCCCGGGACTGGCAGCTCCTACGAGCAGTACTTC. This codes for CASSPGTGSSYEQYF.

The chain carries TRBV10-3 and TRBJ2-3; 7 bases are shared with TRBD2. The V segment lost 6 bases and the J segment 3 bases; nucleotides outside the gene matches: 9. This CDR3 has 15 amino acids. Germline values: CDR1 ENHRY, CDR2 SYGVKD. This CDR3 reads CAISNRRELTDTQYF. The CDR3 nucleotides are TGTGCCATCAGCAACAGGCGGGAGCTTACAGATACGCAGTATTTT.

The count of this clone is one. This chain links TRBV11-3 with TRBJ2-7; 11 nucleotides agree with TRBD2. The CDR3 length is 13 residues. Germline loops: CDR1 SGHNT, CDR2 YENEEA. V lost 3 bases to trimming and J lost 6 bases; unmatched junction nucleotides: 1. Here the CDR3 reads CASSFSGRGEQYF. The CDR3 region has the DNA TGTGCCAGCAGCTTTAGCGGGAGGGGCGAGCAGTACTTC.

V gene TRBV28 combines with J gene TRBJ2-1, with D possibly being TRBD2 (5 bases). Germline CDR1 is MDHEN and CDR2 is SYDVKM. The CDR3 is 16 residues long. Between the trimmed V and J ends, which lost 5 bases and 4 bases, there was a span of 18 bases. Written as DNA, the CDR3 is TGTGCCAGCAGTCCCCTCCCCGCACGGGGTTACAATGAGCAGTTCTTC. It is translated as CASSPLPARGYNEQFF.

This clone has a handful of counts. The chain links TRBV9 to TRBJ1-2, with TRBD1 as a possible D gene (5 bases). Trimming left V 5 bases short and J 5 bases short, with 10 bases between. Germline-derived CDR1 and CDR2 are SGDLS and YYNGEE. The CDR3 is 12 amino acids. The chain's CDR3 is CASRQGSYGYTF. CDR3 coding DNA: TGTGCCAGCAGGCAGGGAAGTTATGGCTACACCTTC.

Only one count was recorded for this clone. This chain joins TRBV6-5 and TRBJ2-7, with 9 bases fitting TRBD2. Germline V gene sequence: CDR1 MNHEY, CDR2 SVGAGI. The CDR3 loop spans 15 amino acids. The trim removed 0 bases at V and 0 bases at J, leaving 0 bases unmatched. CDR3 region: CASSYSTSGSYEQYF. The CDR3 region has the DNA TGTGCCAGCAGTTACTCGACTAGCGGCTCCTACGAGCAGTACTTC.

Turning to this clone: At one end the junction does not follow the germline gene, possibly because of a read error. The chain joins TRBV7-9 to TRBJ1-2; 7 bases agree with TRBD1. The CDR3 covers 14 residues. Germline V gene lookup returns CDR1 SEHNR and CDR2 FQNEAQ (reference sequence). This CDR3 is CSSRPQGVNYGYTF. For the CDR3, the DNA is TGTTCCAGCAGGCCGCAGGGGGTTAATTATGGCTACACCTTC.

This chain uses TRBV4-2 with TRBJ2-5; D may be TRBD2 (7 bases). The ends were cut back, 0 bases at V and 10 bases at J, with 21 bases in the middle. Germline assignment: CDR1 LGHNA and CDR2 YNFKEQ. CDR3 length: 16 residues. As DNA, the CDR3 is TGTGCCAGCAGCCAAGAGGTGCGGGGGCCAGTTTCGTTCCAGTACTTC. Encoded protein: CASSQEVRGPVSFQYF.

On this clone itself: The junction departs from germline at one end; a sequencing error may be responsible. CDR3 sequence: CSSSLLTDTEAFF. In DNA, the CDR3 is TGTTCCAGCAGCTTATTGACTGACACTGAAGCTTTCTTT. This chain connects TRBV7-9 to TRBJ1-1; D not certain. CDR3 size: 13 residues. The germline V gene has CDR1 SEHNR and CDR2 FQNEAQ (reference sequence). Full variable domain (missing parts from reference TRBV7-9 and TRBJ1-1): DTGVSQNPRHKITKRGQNVTFRCDPISEHNRLYWYRQTLGQGPEFLTYFQNEAQLEKSRLLSDRFSAERPKGSFSTLEIQRTEQGDSAMYLCSSSLLTDTEAFFGQGTRLTVV.

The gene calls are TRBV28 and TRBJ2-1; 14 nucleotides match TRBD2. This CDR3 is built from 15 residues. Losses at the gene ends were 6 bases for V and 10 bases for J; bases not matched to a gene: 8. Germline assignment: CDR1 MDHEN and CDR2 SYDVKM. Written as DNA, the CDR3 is TGTGCCAGCAGGGAGACTAGCGGGAGGGCTGGGGAGCAGTTCTTC. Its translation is CASRETSGRAGEQFF.

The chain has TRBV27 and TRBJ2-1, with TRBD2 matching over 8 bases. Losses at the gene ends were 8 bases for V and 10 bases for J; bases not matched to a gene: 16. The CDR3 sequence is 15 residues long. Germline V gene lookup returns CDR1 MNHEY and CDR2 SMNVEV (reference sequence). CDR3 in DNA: TGTGCCAGCGGGGGACGTACTAGCGGTAGTGCAGAGCAGTTCTTC. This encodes CASGGRTSGSAEQFF.

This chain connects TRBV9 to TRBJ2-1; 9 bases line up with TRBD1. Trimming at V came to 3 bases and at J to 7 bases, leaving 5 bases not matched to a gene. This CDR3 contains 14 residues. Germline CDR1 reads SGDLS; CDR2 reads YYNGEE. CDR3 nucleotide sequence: TGTGCCAGCAGCGCAGGGACAGGGTGGAATGAGCAGTTCTTC. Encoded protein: CASSAGTGWNEQFF.

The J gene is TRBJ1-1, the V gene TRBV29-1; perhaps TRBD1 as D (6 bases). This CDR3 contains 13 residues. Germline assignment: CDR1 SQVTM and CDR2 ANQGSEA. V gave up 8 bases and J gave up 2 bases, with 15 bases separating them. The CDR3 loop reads CSTHLGGNTEAFF. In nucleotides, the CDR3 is TGCAGCACCCACTTAGGGGGAAACACTGAAGCTTTCTTT. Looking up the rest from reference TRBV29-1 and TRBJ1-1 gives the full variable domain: SAVISQKPSRDICQRGTSLTIQCQVDSQVTMMFWYRQQPGQSLTLIATANQGSEATYESGFVIDKFPISRPNLTFSTLTVSNMSPEDSSIYLCSTHLGGNTEAFFGQGTRLTVV.

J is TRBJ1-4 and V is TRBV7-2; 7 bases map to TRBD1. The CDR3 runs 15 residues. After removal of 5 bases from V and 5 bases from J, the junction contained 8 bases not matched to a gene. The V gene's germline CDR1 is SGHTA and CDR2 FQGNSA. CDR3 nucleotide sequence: TGTGCCAGCAGCGCAGTGGACAGGAAGAATGAAAAACTGTTTTTT. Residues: CASSAVDRKNEKLFF.

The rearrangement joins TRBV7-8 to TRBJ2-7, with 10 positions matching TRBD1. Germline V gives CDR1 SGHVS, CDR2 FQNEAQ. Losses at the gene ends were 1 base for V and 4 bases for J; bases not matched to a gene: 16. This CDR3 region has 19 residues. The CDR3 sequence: CASSLEQRDRGRLGYEQYF. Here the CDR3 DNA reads TGTGCCAGCAGCTTAGAACAACGGGACAGGGGAAGACTAGGGTACGAGCAGTACTTC.

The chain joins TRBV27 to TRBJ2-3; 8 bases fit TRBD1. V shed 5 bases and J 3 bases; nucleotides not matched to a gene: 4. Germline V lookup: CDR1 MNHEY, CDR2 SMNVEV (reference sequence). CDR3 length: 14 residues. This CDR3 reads CASSPDRATDTQYF. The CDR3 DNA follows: TGTGCCAGCAGTCCGGACAGGGCGACAGATACGCAGTATTTT.

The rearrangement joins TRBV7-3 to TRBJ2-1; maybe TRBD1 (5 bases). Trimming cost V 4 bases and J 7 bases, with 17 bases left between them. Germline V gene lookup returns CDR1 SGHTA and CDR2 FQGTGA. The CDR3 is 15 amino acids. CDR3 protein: CASSSQAPPGNEQFF. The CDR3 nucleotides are TGTGCCAGCAGCTCACAGGCCCCCCCTGGGAATGAGCAGTTCTTC.

CDR3 sequence reads: CASSQRHLAKNIQYF. CDR3 DNA sequence: TGTGCCAGCAGTCAAAGACACCTAGCCAAAAACATTCAGTACTTC. The V call is TRBV6-5, the J call TRBJ2-4; unclear D gene. V was pared by 5 bases and J by 0 bases, with 11 bases between. The germline V gene encodes CDR1 MNHEY and CDR2 SVGAGI. The CDR3 has 15 residues.

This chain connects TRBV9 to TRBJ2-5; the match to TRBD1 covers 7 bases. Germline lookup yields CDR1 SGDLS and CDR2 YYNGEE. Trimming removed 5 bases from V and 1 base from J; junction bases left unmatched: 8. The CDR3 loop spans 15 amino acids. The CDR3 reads CASRRTGFSQETQYF. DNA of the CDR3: TGTGCCAGCAGGAGGACAGGTTTCAGCCAAGAGACCCAGTACTTC.

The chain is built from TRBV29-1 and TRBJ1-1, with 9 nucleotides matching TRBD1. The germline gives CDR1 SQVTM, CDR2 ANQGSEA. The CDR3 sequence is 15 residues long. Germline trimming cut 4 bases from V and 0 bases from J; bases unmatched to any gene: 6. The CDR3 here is CSVVGQGGVNTEAFF. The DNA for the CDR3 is TGCAGCGTTGTGGGACAGGGAGGTGTGAACACTGAAGCTTTCTTT. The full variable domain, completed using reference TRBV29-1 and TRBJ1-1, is SAVISQKPSRDICQRGTSLTIQCQVDSQVTMMFWYRQQPGQSLTLIATANQGSEATYESGFVIDKFPISRPNLTFSTLTVSNMSPEDSSIYLCSVVGQGGVNTEAFFGQGTRLTVV.

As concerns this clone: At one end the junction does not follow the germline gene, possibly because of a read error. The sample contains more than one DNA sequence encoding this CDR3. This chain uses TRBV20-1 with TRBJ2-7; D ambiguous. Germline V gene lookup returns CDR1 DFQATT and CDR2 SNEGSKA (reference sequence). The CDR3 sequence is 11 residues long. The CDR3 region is CSARDREARVF. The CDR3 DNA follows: TGCAGTGCTAGAGATAGAGAGGCTAGAGTGTTC.

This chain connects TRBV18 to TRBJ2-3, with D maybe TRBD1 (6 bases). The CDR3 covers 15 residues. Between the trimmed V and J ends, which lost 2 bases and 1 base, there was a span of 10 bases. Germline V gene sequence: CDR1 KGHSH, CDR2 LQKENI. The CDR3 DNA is TGTGCCAGCTCACCAGGGGGCAGGGGCACAGATACGCAGTATTTT. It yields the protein CASSPGGRGTDTQYF.

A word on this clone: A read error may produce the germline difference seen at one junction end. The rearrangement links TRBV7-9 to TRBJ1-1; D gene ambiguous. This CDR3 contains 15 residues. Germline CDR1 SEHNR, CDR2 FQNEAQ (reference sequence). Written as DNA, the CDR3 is TGTTCCAGCAGCTTCGGTGCCCCCCCGAACACTGAAGCTTTCTTT. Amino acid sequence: CSSSFGAPPNTEAFF.